This T cell receptor (beta chain) is drawn from a study of read filtering for tumor transcriptome and immune sequencing (dated by TCRdb to 2020 to 2021). About the study as a whole: The cohort consisted of approximately 16 male and approximately 15 female patients, with a mean age of roughly 66 years and an age range of roughly 45 to 85. Under revised international staging, roughly eight patients fell into R-ISS I, around 15 into R-ISS II and over five into R-ISS III. Whole-transcriptome libraries were prepared with the TruSeq RNA Access Library Prep Kit after DNase treatment. Per sample, about 4 to 10.27 million TCR-region mapped reads were obtained with IR-seq, compared with only roughly 85 to 1,300 with RNA-seq. Using the same bone marrow samples, the study compared TCR repertoires obtained by targeted immune repertoire sequencing with those obtained by bulk whole-transcriptome sequencing. One of the main goals was to work out a read-filtering strategy for immune repertoire data, in particular whether clonotypes backed by only a single read should be removed.

At least ten counts were recorded for this clonotype. Its specific antigen is unknown. No base qualities exist here, and no much larger clone lies one base off it. Every patient had bone marrow sampled at the time of active disease. Ficoll-Hypaque density gradient centrifugation was used to isolate bone marrow mononuclear cells. To remove myeloma plasma cells, the cells were labeled with CD138 magnetic microbeads on a MACS separator, and CD138-negative cells were then collected by negative selection. Flow cytometry with CD138 antibodies on an Attune NxT was used to check how pure the isolated cells were. TRIzol reagent was used to extract total RNA, which was then quantified with a NanoDrop spectrophotometer. For each patient, the CD138-negative bone marrow sample underwent paired RNA-seq and IR-seq. Study-wide findings and limitations: Rather than purified T cells, the sorted CD138-negative fraction was a mixed bone marrow immune population. The correlation between IR-seq and RNA-seq shared clonotype proportions rose when single-read clonotypes were removed. Compared with RNA-seq, IR-seq captured clonotypes at much greater depth and more reliably, and a smaller IR-seq throughput was enough to identify most of the shared clonotypes. Single-read clonotypes made up 80% to 90% of clonotypes but only approximately 3.5% of total reads in IR-seq, compared with approximately 70% of clonotypes and roughly 40% of reads in RNA-seq.

The Immunoverse kit was used to build TCR libraries from around 400 ng RNA, with molecular barcoded adaptors covering alpha/delta and beta/gamma chains. TCR library preparation was performed with the same RNA that was used for transcriptome sequencing. An Illumina HiSeq 4000 with 2 x 150 cycles was used to sequence the TCR libraries. In the original analysis: TCR reads were aligned to human V, D, J and C references and assembled into CDR3 clonotypes with MiXCR, including quality filtering and error correction. The tcR package in R was used to analyze clonotype counts and gene usage diversity. Raw mapping reads were checked after the RNA-seq reads had been mapped by STAR aligner version 2.5.3a onto the human GRCh37 genome. To test how sequencing depth affects detected clonotypes, IR-seq fastq files were randomly downsampled with Seqtk 1.3. TCRdb ran its own pipeline on the public reads, namely fastp trimming at Q25 and MiXCR clone calling, and kept in-frame beta chains. One record per CDR3 amino acid sequence lists the most common genes and DNA. The V and J calls shown here were made by TCRdb, not taken from the authors' results. This sample gives tens of thousands of distinct CDR3 sequences in total; around 18% of them show up just once. The ten largest clones capture roughly 13% of the sample.

V trim: 5 bases; J trim: 9 bases; unmatched bases: 18. The CDR1 and CDR2 encoded by the germline V gene (reference sequence) are DFQATT and SNEGSKA. The CDR3 has 16 amino acids, counting the end cysteine and phenylalanine. CDR3 DNA only is kept here, 48 bases in frame from base 1. The rearrangement combines TRBV20-1 with TRBJ2-1; a stretch of 8 junction bases matches TRBD2. Sequences were obtained from a population of CD138-negative cells sorted from bone marrow. The sample's cell subset or site label is to be understood as: bone marrow mononuclear cells depleted of CD138+ plasma/myeloma cells by negative magnetic selection. The clonotype was recovered from a donor aged 40 or over with multiple myeloma. The DNA sequence is given as TGCAGTGCTCACAACCCGGGGGGGCAGAGTGGAAGTGAGCAGTTCTTC. Its translation reads: CSAHNPGGQSGSEQFF.